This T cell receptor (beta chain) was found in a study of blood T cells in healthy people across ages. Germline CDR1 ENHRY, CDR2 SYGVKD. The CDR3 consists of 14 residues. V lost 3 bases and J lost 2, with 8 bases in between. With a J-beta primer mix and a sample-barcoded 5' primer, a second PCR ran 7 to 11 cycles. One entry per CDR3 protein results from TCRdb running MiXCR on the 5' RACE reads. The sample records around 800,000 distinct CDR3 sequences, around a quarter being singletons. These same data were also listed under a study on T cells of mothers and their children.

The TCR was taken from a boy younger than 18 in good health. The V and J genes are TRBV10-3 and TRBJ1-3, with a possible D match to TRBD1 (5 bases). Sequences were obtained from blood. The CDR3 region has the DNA TGTGCCATCAGTGACGGCAGGGCTGGAAACACCATATATTTT. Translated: CAISDGRAGNTIYF.